Presented here are 13 T cell receptor beta chains from one specimen sequenced in a study of shared clonotypes between healthy human individuals. This table comes from immunoSEQ multiplex PCR, and its TCRdb copy is limited to in-frame clones, with some not included. The repertoire includes hundreds of thousands of clones, almost 97% of them detected once, and under 0.06% sits in the top ten. Sequenced sample: naive CD4+ T cells sorted from blood. The subset is: CD45RA+ positively selected. The receptors were sampled from a woman in her thirties in good health.

The gene calls are TRBV9 and TRBJ2-3, with unresolved D. CDR1 and CDR2 from the germline V gene are SGDLS and YYNGEE. The CDR3 sequence is 14 residues long. The ends were cut back, 0 bases at V and 8 bases at J, with 13 bases in the middle. The CDR3 nucleotides read TGTGCCAGCAGCGTAGCTAGGTTAGCTGGTACGCAGTATTTT. This sequence encodes CASSVARLAGTQYF. The full variable domain, completed using reference TRBV9 and TRBJ2-3, is DSGVTQTPKHLITATGQRVTLRCSPRSGDLSVYWYQQSLDQGLQFLIQYYNGEERAKGNILERFSAQQFPDLHSELNLSSLELGDSALYFCASSVARLAGTQYFGPGTRLTVL.

This clone was observed once. This chain uses TRBV9 with TRBJ2-5, with TRBD2 identical over 12 bases. After removal of 4 bases from V and 2 bases from J, the junction contained 6 bases not matched to a gene. CDR3 length: 16 residues. Germline V gene sequence: CDR1 SGDLS, CDR2 YYNGEE. CDR3: CASSLSGTSGQETQYF. The CDR3 DNA follows: TGTGCCAGCAGCCTCTCAGGGACTAGCGGGCAAGAGACCCAGTACTTC.

V usage is TRBV7-3 and J usage is TRBJ2-7; D perhaps matches TRBD2 (6 bases). V was cut by 2 bases and J by 5 bases, with 19 bases left in between. Germline values: CDR1 SGHTA, CDR2 FQGTGA. The CDR3 is 16 residues long. CDR3 loop: CASSLVPRGGTDEQYF. DNA for the CDR3: TGTGCCAGCAGCTTAGTCCCCCGGGGCGGGACGGACGAGCAGTACTTC.

The chain combines TRBV28 with TRBJ2-3; D is undetermined. CDR3 size: 14 residues. The V end was cut by 6 bases, the J end by 4 bases, with 14 bases between. Looked up from germline, CDR1 is MDHEN and CDR2 is SYDVKM. CDR3 region: CASSVRDGPDTQYF. Written as DNA, the CDR3 is TGTGCCAGCAGCGTTCGCGACGGGCCAGATACGCAGTATTTT.

J is TRBJ1-3 and V is TRBV5-8; D remains unclear. V was pared by 4 bases and J by 1 base, with 18 bases between. The CDR3 covers 17 residues. Germline V gives CDR1 SGHTS, CDR2 YDEGEE. CDR3 sequence (DNA): TGTGCCAGCAGCCCCCCGGCGGCTCACGTTTCTGGAAACACCATATATTTT. Translated: CASSPPAAHVSGNTIYF.

The rearrangement uses TRBV6-4 and TRBJ2-3, with 11 bases fitting TRBD2. Germline V gives CDR1 MRHNA, CDR2 SNTAGT. The CDR3 spans 15 residues. J gave up 6 bases and V 7 bases, and 9 bases lay outside the gene matches. CDR3: CASNLAGGPGDTQYF. CDR3 DNA: TGTGCCAGCAACTTAGCGGGAGGGCCTGGGGATACGCAGTATTTT.

With respect to this clone: The same CDR3 also results from other DNA sequences found in this sample. This rearrangement joins TRBV28 to TRBJ1-5; D not resolved. V was shortened by 6 bases and J by 0 bases, with 9 bases between the two germline ends. Per germline, CDR1 MDHEN and CDR2 SYDVKM. CDR3 length: 14 residues. CDR3 protein: CASSLDGSNQPQHF. CDR3 sequence (DNA): TGTGCCAGCAGCCTAGACGGTAGCAATCAGCCCCAGCATTTT.

V is TRBV7-3 and J is TRBJ2-4; 9 nucleotides agree with TRBD1. V dropped 4 bases and J dropped 3; count of bases not matched to a gene: 16. This CDR3 has 19 amino acids. Germline CDR1 SGHTA, CDR2 FQGTGA. The DNA of the CDR3 is TGTGCCAGCAGCTCACGGACAGGGGATGCATCATGGGGCAAAAACATTCAGTACTTC. Its translation is CASSSRTGDASWGKNIQYF. The full variable domain, its missing parts supplied by reference TRBV7-3 and TRBJ2-4, is GAGVSQTPSNKVTEKGKYVELRCDPISGHTALYWYRQSLGQGPEFLIYFQGTGAADDSGLPNDRFFAVRPEGSVSTLKIQRTERGDSAVYLCASSSRTGDASWGKNIQYFGAGTRLSVL.

This chain connects TRBV28 to TRBJ2-7; D perhaps matches TRBD1 (6 bases). The ends were cut back, 5 bases at V and 4 bases at J, with 15 bases in the middle. Germline CDR1 and CDR2: MDHEN and SYDVKM. This CDR3 has 14 residues. CDR3 sequence reads: CASSRQVPLYEQYF. As DNA, the CDR3 is TGTGCCAGCAGTAGACAGGTGCCTCTTTACGAGCAGTACTTC.

J is TRBJ2-3 and V is TRBV5-5; the match to TRBD2 covers 10 bases. The CDR3 loop spans 17 amino acids. With V trimmed by 0 bases and J by 1 base, 5 bases remained unmatched. The V gene's germline CDR1 is SGHKS and CDR2 YYEKEE (reference sequence). CDR3 loop: CASSLGSGTSGTDTQYF. The CDR3 DNA sequence: TGTGCCAGCAGCTTGGGGTCCGGGACTAGCGGCACAGATACGCAGTATTTT.

The chain recombines TRBV5-4 with TRBJ2-5; 8 bases line up with TRBD1. The CDR3 extends over 15 amino acids. Germline V gene data show CDR1 as SGHNT and CDR2 as YYREEE (reference sequence). The junction had 9 bases not matched to a gene; V was cut back by 4 bases and J by 4 bases. CDR3 residues: CASSPYRGMGETQYF. CDR3 bases: TGTGCCAGCAGCCCATACAGGGGGATGGGAGAGACCCAGTACTTC.

This sequence joins TRBV2 and TRBJ1-4, with a possible D match to TRBD1 (5 bases). V dropped 1 base and J dropped 8 bases, with 14 bases sitting between them. Per germline, CDR1 SNHLY and CDR2 FYNNEI. The CDR3 has 15 residues. The CDR3 nucleotides read TGTGCCAGCAGTGAAGAGGGGTCCCATGGGGAAAAACTGTTTTTT. Residues: CASSEEGSHGEKLFF.

V is TRBV7-8 and J is TRBJ1-5; no clear D gene. V lost 0 bases to trimming and J lost 3 bases, with 6 bases between them. The CDR3 sequence is 14 residues long. The germline V gene has CDR1 SGHVS and CDR2 FQNEAQ. In DNA, the CDR3 is TGTGCCAGCAGCTTAGCAGTCTTCAATCAGCCCCAGCATTTT. Its protein is CASSLAVFNQPQHF.